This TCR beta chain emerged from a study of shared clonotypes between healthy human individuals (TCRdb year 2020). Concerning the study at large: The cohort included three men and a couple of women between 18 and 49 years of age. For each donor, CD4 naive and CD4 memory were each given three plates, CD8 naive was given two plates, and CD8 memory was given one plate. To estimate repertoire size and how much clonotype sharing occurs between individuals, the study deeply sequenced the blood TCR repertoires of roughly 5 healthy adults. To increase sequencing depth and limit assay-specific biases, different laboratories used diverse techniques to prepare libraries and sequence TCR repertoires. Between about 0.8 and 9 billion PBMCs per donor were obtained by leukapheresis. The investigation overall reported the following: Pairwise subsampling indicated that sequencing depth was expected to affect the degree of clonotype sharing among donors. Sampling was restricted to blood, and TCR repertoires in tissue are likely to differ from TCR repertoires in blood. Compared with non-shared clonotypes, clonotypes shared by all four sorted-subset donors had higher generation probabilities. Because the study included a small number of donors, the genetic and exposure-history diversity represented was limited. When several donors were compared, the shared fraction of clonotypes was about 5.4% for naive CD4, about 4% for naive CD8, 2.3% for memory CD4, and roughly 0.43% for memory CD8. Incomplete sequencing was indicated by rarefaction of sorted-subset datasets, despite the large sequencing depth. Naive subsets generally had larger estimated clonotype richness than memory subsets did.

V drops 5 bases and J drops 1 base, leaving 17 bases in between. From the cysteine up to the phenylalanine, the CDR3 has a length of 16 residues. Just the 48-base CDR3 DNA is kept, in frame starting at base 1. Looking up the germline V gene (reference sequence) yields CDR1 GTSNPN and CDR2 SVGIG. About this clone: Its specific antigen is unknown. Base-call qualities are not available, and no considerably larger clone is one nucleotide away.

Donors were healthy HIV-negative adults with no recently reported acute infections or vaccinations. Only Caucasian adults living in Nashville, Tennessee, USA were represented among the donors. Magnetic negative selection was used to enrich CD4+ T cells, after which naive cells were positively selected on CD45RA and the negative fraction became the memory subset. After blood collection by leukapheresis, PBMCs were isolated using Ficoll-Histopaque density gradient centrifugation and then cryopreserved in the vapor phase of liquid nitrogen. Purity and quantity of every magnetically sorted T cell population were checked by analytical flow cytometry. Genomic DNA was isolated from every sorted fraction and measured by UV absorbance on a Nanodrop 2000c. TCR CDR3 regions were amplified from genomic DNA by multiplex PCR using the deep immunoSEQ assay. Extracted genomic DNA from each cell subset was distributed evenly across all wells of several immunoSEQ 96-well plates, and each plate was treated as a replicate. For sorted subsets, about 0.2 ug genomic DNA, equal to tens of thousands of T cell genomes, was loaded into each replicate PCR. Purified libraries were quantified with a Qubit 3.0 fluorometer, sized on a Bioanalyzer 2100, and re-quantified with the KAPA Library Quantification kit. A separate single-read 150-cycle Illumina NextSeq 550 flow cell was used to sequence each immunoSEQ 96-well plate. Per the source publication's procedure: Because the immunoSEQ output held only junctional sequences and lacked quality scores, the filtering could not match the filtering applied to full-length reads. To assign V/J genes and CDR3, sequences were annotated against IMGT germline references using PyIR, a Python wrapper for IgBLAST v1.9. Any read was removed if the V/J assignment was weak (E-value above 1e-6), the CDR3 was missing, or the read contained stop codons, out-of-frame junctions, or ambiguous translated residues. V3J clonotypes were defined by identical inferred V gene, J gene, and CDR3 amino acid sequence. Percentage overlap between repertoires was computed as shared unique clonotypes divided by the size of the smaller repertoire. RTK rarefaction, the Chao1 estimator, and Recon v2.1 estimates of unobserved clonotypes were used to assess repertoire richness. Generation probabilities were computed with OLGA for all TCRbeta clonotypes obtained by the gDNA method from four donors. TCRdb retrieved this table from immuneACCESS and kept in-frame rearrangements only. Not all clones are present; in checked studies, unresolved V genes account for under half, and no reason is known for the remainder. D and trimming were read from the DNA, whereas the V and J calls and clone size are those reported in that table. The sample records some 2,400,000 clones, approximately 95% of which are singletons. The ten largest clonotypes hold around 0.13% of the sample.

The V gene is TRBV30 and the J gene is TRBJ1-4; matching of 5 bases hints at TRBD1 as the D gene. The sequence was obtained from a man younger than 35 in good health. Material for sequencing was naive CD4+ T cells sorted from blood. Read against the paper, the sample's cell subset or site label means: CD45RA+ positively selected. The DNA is TGTGCCTGGGGGGGGGTTCTAGGACAAACTAATGAAAAACTGTTTTTT. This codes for CAWGGVLGQTNEKLFF. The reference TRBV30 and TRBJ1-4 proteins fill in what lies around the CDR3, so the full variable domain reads SQTIHQWPATLVQPVGSPLSLECTVEGTSNPNLYWYRQAAGRGLQLLFYSVGIGQISSEVPQNLSASRPQDRQFILSSKKLLLSDSGFYLCAWGGVLGQTNEKLFFGSGTQLSVL.